These T cell receptor beta chains were read from a single sample in a study of identical twins. TCRdb analysed the 5' RACE reads with MiXCR anew, one entry per CDR3 protein. The sample has 250,000 or so distinct CDR3 sequences; about 8.3% are singletons. This sample was also put to use in a study of yellow fever vaccine responses in identical twins.

The sample was CD8+ T cells sorted from blood. The receptors were gathered from a woman under 30 in good health. The CDR3 runs from the conserved cysteine through the conserved F or W. A D gene is named only where the DNA matches it firmly. Size is omitted from some rows. Given values are once, few, many or a class for expanded clones.

TRBJ2-2 - many TRBV10-2 CASSASTEAGELFF TGCGCCAGCAGTGCGTCGACTGAAGCCGGGGAGCTGTTTTTT
TRBJ2-5 - - TRBV12-3/TRBV12-4 CASSLAMLETQYF TGTGCCAGCAGTTTAGCGATGCTTGAGACCCAGTACTTC
TRBJ2-3 TRBD2 few TRBV27 CASSSPRTSGGAPTDTQYF TGTGCCAGCAGTTCTCCCAGGACTAGCGGGGGGGCCCCCACAGATACGCAGTATTTT
TRBJ2-1 TRBD2 many TRBV29-1 CSVEDDAGVYNEQFF TGCAGCGTTGAAGATGACGCGGGAGTTTATAATGAGCAGTTCTTC
TRBJ2-7 - few TRBV7-2 CASSITALSYEQYF TGTGCCAGCAGCATTACAGCCCTCTCCTACGAGCAGTACTTC
TRBJ2-7 - - TRBV5-6 CASSWGGGTDYEQYF TGTGCCAGCAGCTGGGGCGGTGGGACGGACTACGAGCAGTACTTC
TRBJ2-4 - - TRBV20-1 CSARGSSQALENIQYF TGCAGTGCTAGAGGGAGTTCCCAGGCCCTAGAAAACATTCAGTACTTC
TRBJ2-7 - - TRBV7-8 CASSLEAGRGSYEQYF TGTGCCAGCAGCTTAGAGGCAGGCAGGGGCTCCTACGAGCAGTACTTC
TRBJ2-7 - many TRBV4-3 CASSPGKAYEQYF TGCGCCAGCAGCCCCGGGAAGGCCTACGAGCAGTACTTC
TRBJ2-3 TRBD2 few TRBV28 CASSSKAGTRTYADTQYF TGTGCCAGCAGTTCCAAAGCCGGGACTAGGACTTATGCAGATACGCAGTATTTT
TRBJ1-1 - few TRBV7-9 CASSGTDLTEAFF TGTGCCAGCAGCGGGACGGACCTCACTGAAGCTTTCTTT
TRBJ2-7 - many TRBV7-9 CASSLAGVYEQYF TGTGCCAGCAGCTTAGCGGGGGTATACGAGCAGTACTTC
TRBJ2-7 TRBD2 many TRBV20-1 CSARDATSGSYEQYF TGCAGTGCTCGAGATGCCACTAGCGGGTCCTACGAGCAGTACTTC
TRBJ2-1 - many TRBV12-3/TRBV12-4 CASSPNSYNEQFF TGTGCCAGCAGTCCCAACTCCTACAATGAGCAGTTCTTC
TRBJ2-7 - many TRBV12-3/TRBV12-4 CASRGGHEGSYEQYF TGTGCCAGCAGAGGGGGACACGAAGGCTCCTACGAGCAGTACTTC
TRBJ2-5 - - TRBV11-2 CASSLGTNHGGAQYF TGTGCCAGCAGCTTAGGGACTAACCACGGTGGGGCCCAGTACTTC
TRBJ2-2 - many TRBV6-5 CASSPDGGELFF TGTGCCAGCAGCCCCGACGGCGGGGAGCTGTTTTTT
TRBJ2-5 TRBD2 few TRBV11-2 CASSLAAGGQETQYF TGTGCCAGCAGCTTAGCGGCGGGGGGGCAAGAGACCCAGTACTTC
TRBJ2-7 TRBD1 - TRBV7-9 CASSSQPTGGREQYF TGTGCCAGCAGCTCCCAACCGACAGGGGGCCGGGAGCAGTACTTC
TRBJ2-7 - many TRBV18 CASSPTDSYEQYF TGTGCCAGCTCACCGACTGACTCCTACGAGCAGTACTTC
TRBJ2-3 - - TRBV7-6 CASSHPGGSSTDTQYF TGTGCCAGCAGCCACCCGGGCGGTTCTAGCACAGATACGCAGTATTTT
TRBJ2-1 TRBD2 few TRBV7-9 CASSGRLAGKLYNEQFF TGTGCCAGCAGCGGACGACTAGCGGGGAAGCTTTACAATGAGCAGTTCTTC
TRBJ2-7 - - TRBV5-6 CASSLAASGIAEQYF TGTGCCAGCAGCTTGGCCGCCAGTGGGATCGCCGAGCAGTACTTC
TRBJ2-5 TRBD2 - TRBV25-1 CASRGLAGGQETQYF TGTGCCAGCAGGGGCCTAGCGGGGGGGCAAGAGACCCAGTACTTC
TRBJ2-2 - many TRBV12-3/TRBV12-4 CASSPNSNELFF TGTGCCAGCAGTCCGAACTCAAACGAGCTGTTTTTT
TRBJ2-7 - few TRBV7-9 CASSSSKSYEQYF TGTGCCAGCAGCTCATCTAAGAGCTACGAGCAGTACTTC
TRBJ2-1 TRBD2 many TRBV2 CASRVTSGSDNEQFF TGTGCCAGCAGGGTTACTAGCGGGAGTGACAATGAGCAGTTCTTC
TRBJ1-1 - many TRBV12-3/TRBV12-4 CASSPPRVNTEAFF TGTGCCAGCAGTCCCCCGAGGGTGAACACTGAAGCTTTCTTT
TRBJ2-1 - - TRBV7-9 CASTATYEQFF TGTGCCAGCACGGCGACTTATGAGCAGTTCTTC
TRBJ1-4 - - TRBV11-2 CASRPGTIVSNEKLFF TGTGCCAGCAGACCGGGGACAATTGTTTCTAATGAAAAACTGTTTTTT
TRBJ2-5 - - TRBV3-1 CASSHKGETQYF TGTGCCAGCAGCCACAAAGGGGAGACCCAGTACTTC
TRBJ1-2 - - TRBV7-2 CASSQNLDTF TGTGCCAGCAGCCAAAACCTGGACACCTTC
TRBJ2-7 TRBD1 many TRBV6-2/TRBV6-3 CASSADRVHEQYF TGTGCCAGCAGTGCTGACAGGGTCCACGAGCAGTACTTC
TRBJ1-1 - - TRBV6-2/TRBV6-3 CASSYVVGSGYTEAFF TGTGCCAGCAGTTACGTGGTGGGCAGTGGCTACACTGAAGCTTTCTTT
TRBJ2-1 - - TRBV29-1 CSVPGWEQFF TGCAGCGTTCCGGGGTGGGAGCAGTTCTTC
TRBJ2-1 - - TRBV30 CAWSVLRNEQFF TGTGCCTGGAGTGTACTCAGGAATGAGCAGTTCTTC
TRBJ2-7 TRBD2 - TRBV14 CASSPLGGRAGEQYF TGTGCCAGCAGCCCCTTGGGGGGGAGGGCCGGTGAGCAGTACTTC
TRBJ2-2 - - TRBV9 CASSVGQNTGELFF TGTGCCAGCAGCGTAGGACAGAACACCGGGGAGCTGTTTTTT
TRBJ2-7 - many TRBV9 CASSVGFEQYF TGTGCCAGCAGCGTAGGCTTCGAGCAGTACTTC
TRBJ2-3 TRBD2 - TRBV3-1 CASSKVGLAGDNRGDTQYF TGTGCCTCCAGCAAAGTGGGACTAGCGGGAGACAACCGGGGAGATACGCAGTATTTT
TRBJ2-3 - - TRBV12-3/TRBV12-4 CASNHRESDTQYF TGTGCCAGCAACCACAGGGAGTCGGATACGCAGTATTTT
TRBJ2-1 TRBD2 few TRBV27 CASSPNPGLARSNEQFF TGTGCCAGCAGTCCAAACCCCGGACTAGCGAGGTCCAATGAGCAGTTCTTC
TRBJ2-7 - many TRBV15 CATSEEGSSVPEQYF TGTGCCACCTCTGAGGAGGGTAGTTCGGTACCCGAGCAGTACTTC
TRBJ2-5 TRBD2 few TRBV5-1 CASSDRLAGVVTQYF TGCGCCAGCAGCGACAGACTAGCGGGGGTCGTGACCCAGTACTTC
TRBJ2-5 - many TRBV5-1 CASSLALVGRQETQYF TGCGCCAGCAGCTTGGCCCTAGTCGGTCGGCAAGAGACCCAGTACTTC
TRBJ2-2 - few TRBV20-1 CSARGPRLTGELFF TGCAGTGCTAGGGGGCCACGTTTGACCGGGGAGCTGTTTTTT
TRBJ2-6 TRBD1 - TRBV27 CASSPIYPGQANSGANVLTF TGTGCCAGCAGTCCTATCTACCCGGGACAGGCAAACTCTGGGGCCAACGTCCTGACTTTC
TRBJ2-1 - - TRBV6-1 CASSHPYVVEQFF TGTGCCAGCAGCCACCCTTATGTAGTTGAGCAGTTCTTC
TRBJ2-7 TRBD2 few TRBV7-9 CASSTVLSGGPIYEQYF TGTGCCAGCAGCACAGTTCTGAGCGGGGGGCCAATTTACGAGCAGTACTTC
TRBJ2-1 - few TRBV24-1 CATSLGFPYNEQFF TGTGCCACCAGTTTGGGATTTCCCTACAATGAGCAGTTCTTC
TRBJ2-2 - - TRBV6-4 CASSDSFQGENTGELFF TGTGCCAGCAGTGACTCTTTTCAGGGAGAAAACACCGGGGAGCTGTTTTTT
TRBJ2-7 - many TRBV29-1 CSVESAGTDEQYF TGCAGCGTTGAGTCGGCAGGGACGGACGAGCAGTACTTC
TRBJ2-3 TRBD2 - TRBV7-9 CASSPGTSEAGF TGTGCCAGCAGCCCTGGGACTAGTGAAGCTGGTTTT
TRBJ1-1 - many TRBV13 CASSLGRGNTEAFF TGTGCCAGCAGCTTAGGCCGGGGAAACACTGAAGCTTTCTTT